This record looks at one TCR beta chain sequence and its context. Time point in this sample: pre-sensitization, week 0. Treatment described: therapeutic diphenylcyclopropenone sensitization with weekly scalp DPC. Participating donors were patients with alopecia, aged 18 to 70 years, considered appropriate candidates for DPC. TCRdb reprocessed the RACE reads with MiXCR, giving one entry per CDR3 protein. The data contain 190,000 or so distinct CDR3 sequences, 25% to 35% of them seen just once; the ten biggest clones take up roughly 3%. V lost 9 bases and J 4 bases, leaving 15 bases between the germline ends. From germline, CDR1 is MNHEY and CDR2 SVGEGT. This CDR3 has 13 residues. This record belongs to a study of human T cells and chemical hapten exposure. Study context: Alopecia areata, totalis and universalis patients, mostly female, were included.

The chain combines TRBV6-2 or TRBV6-3 with TRBJ1-2, with a tentative D call TRBD1 (5 bases). This receptor was taken from a woman aged 25 to 39 with alopecia areata. Some clones in this sample may be carry-over from other donors' samples. Here the sequenced sample was whole blood, taken in connection with sensitization to the hapten diphenylcyclopropenone (DPC). The CDR3 sequence is CASTGRVSYGYTF. The CDR3 DNA reads TGTGCCAGTACCGGCAGGGTCTCCTATGGCTACACCTTC.